Presented here are 13 T cell receptor beta chains from one specimen sequenced in a study of regulatory T cells in long-lasting Graves disease. Regarding time point: newly diagnosed GD, antithyroid drugs for less than 3 months. The TCR library was made from RNA extracted from PBMCs. Libraries of TCR beta came from iRepertoire HTBI primers plus Arm-PCR of CDR3 regions. TCRdb re-called the multiplex PCR reads through MiXCR, storing one row per CDR3 protein. The data show 400,000 to 500,000 distinct CDR3 sequences, with roughly 15% seen just once and roughly a sixth held by the top ten. The same data also went into a second study, on T cells in Graves' hyperthyroidism and ophthalmopathy.

Sequencing used peripheral blood mononuclear cells (PBMCs), obtained at new diagnosis, from a patient treated with antithyroid drugs. Source of these receptors: a woman aged 50 to 65 with Graves disease.

A remark on this clonotype: This could be a read error, since a much larger clone is one nucleotide away. The chain carries TRBV28 and TRBJ2-1; 7 nucleotides align to TRBD2. Germline-derived CDR1 and CDR2 are MDHEN and SYDVKM. The CDR3 contains 15 residues. The CDR3 region has the DNA TGTGCCAGAAGTTCCCAGCGGGGCGCAAACAATGAGCAGTTCTTC. It translates to CARSSQRGANNEQFF.

This rearrangement joins TRBV4-1 to TRBJ2-1; D gene uncertain. Germline V CDR1 and CDR2: MGHRA, YSYEKL. CDR3 length: 13 residues. The V gene lost 3 bases and the J gene lost 8 bases, with 11 bases spanning the gap. The CDR3 sequence is CASSQERVYEQFF. For the CDR3, the DNA is TGCGCCAGCAGCCAGGAACGGGTCTATGAGCAGTTCTTC.

This clonotype was detected ten times or more. The DNA for the CDR3 is TGTGCCAGCAGCGACGGGACAGGCAATTACAATGAGCAGTTCTTC. Protein product: CASSDGTGNYNEQFF. This chain connects TRBV2 to TRBJ2-1, with 8 bases matching TRBD1. The germline CDR1 and CDR2 sequences are SNHLY and FYNNEI. The CDR3 loop spans 15 amino acids. V shed 6 bases, J shed 4 bases, and the junction held 8 bases outside the gene matches.

The table lists this clonotype with many counts. This chain links TRBV24-1 with TRBJ2-5; D uncertain. The CDR3 consists of 13 residues. Trimming cost V 5 bases and J 5 bases, with 11 bases left between them. From germline, CDR1 is KGHDR and CDR2 SFDVKD. CDR3 region: CATSGDGLETQYF. CDR3 DNA sequence: TGTGCCACCAGTGGTGACGGTTTGGAGACCCAGTACTTC.

V and J are TRBV5-5 and TRBJ2-7, with 8 bases matching TRBD2. V was pared by 9 bases and J by 4 bases, with 9 bases of the junction left unmatched. The CDR3 loop spans 13 amino acids. Per the germline V gene, CDR1 is SGHKS and CDR2 is YYEKEE (reference sequence). The CDR3 DNA reads as TGTGCCACTACCGCCGGGAGGGGTTACGAGCAGTACTTC. Encoded protein: CATTAGRGYEQYF.

This clonotype occurred many times. This rearrangement joins TRBV12-3 or TRBV12-4 to TRBJ1-1, with D unclear. V lost 1 base and J lost 7, with 4 bases in between. The length of the CDR3 is 11 residues. Written as DNA, the CDR3 is TGTGCCAGCAGTTTAGAGAGTGAAGCTTTCTTT. Its protein is CASSLESEAFF.

This clonotype appeared many times. J is TRBJ2-7 and V is TRBV9, with 9 bases lining up with TRBD1. With 3 bases clipped from V and 3 bases from J, the junction kept 4 bases outside the gene matches. The CDR3 loop spans 14 amino acids. Germline-derived CDR1 and CDR2 are SGDLS and YYNGEE. The chain's CDR3 is CASSAGTGHYEQYF. The CDR3 coding sequence is TGTGCCAGCAGCGCCGGGACAGGGCACTACGAGCAGTACTTC.

In its sample, this clonotype was seen many times. The rearrangement joins TRBV6-1 to TRBJ1-3; D not resolved. V lost 3 bases to trimming and J lost 0 bases, with 9 bases between them. Germline CDR1 is MNHNS and CDR2 is SASEGT. The length of the CDR3 is 15 residues. CDR3 sequence reads: CASSDRTASGNTIYF. The DNA for the CDR3 is TGTGCCAGCAGTGATCGGACGGCCTCTGGAAACACCATATATTTT.

This clonotype was seen ten or more times. The V and J genes are TRBV10-3 and TRBJ2-7; D is uncertain. Germline loops: CDR1 ENHRY, CDR2 SYGVKD. Trimming stripped 4 bases from V and 1 base from J, with 5 bases between. There are 12 residues in the CDR3. In DNA, the CDR3 is TGTGCCATCAGTGGAATTTCCTACGAGCAGTACTTC. Its protein product is CAISGISYEQYF.

In its sample, this clonotype was seen many times. This chain links TRBV12-3 or TRBV12-4 with TRBJ2-7; 11 nucleotides agree with TRBD1. This CDR3 has 15 amino acids. J gave up 6 bases and V 7 bases, and 11 bases lay outside the gene matches. The CDR3 coding sequence is TGTGCCAGCACCGGAAGGACAGGGGGCTCCGGCGAGCAGTACTTC. Its protein is CASTGRTGGSGEQYF.

The chain couples TRBV3-1 to TRBJ2-1; possibly TRBD1 or TRBD2 for D (5 bases each). Trimming took 3 bases from V and 11 from J, leaving 14 bases between them. The CDR3 is 13 residues long. Germline V gene data show CDR1 as LGHDT and CDR2 as YNNKEL (reference sequence). The DNA of the CDR3 is TGTGCCAGCAGCCATTTAGATGAGGGGAAGCAGTTCTTC. This codes for CASSHLDEGKQFF.

The chain carries TRBV11-2 and TRBJ1-2; weak D call: TRBD1 (6 bases). This CDR3 is 13 amino acids long. Germline CDR1 SGHAT, CDR2 FQNNGV. Trimming cost V 1 base and J 13 bases, with 16 bases left between them. The CDR3 loop reads CASSLGTVYYGTF. CDR3 bases: TGTGCCAGCAGCTTAGGGACAGTTTATTATGGCACCTTC.

V is TRBV19 and J is TRBJ2-3, with 7 bases fitting TRBD1. The CDR3 runs 15 residues. Germline-derived CDR1 and CDR2 are LNHDA and SQIVND (reference sequence). The ends lost 5 bases at V and 2 bases at J; junction bases unmatched: 7. The CDR3 DNA is TGTGCCAGTAGTCCAACGGGACAGCCCACAGATACGCAGTATTTT. Translated, it gives CASSPTGQPTDTQYF.